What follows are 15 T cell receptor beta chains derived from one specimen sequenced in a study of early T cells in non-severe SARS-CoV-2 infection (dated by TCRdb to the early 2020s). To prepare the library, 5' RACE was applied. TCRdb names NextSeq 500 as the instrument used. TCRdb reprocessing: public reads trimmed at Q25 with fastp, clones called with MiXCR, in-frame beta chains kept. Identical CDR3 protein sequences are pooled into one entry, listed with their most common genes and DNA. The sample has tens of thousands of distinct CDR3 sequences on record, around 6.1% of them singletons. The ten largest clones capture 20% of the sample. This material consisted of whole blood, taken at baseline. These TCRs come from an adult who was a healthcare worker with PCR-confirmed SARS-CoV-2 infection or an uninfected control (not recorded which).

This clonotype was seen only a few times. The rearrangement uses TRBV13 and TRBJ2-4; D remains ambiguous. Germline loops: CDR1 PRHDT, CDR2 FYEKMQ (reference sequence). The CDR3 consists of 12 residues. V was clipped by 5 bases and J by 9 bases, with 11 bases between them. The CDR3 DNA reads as TGTGCCAGCAGCCCACCAGTTGGCATTCAGTACTTC. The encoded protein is CASSPPVGIQYF.

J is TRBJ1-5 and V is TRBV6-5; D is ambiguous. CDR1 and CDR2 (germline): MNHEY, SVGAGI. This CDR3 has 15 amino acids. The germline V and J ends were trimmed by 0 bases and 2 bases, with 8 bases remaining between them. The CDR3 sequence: CASSYSKGGNQPQHF. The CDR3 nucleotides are TGTGCCAGCAGTTACTCGAAAGGAGGCAATCAGCCCCAGCATTTT.

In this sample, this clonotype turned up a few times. CDR3 loop: CASSSQGQGPSDTQYF. CDR3 in DNA: TGTGCCAGCTCATCTCAGGGACAGGGGCCGTCAGATACGCAGTATTTT. This chain joins TRBV18 and TRBJ2-3; 10 nucleotides agree with TRBD1. Germline-derived CDR1 and CDR2 are KGHSH and LQKENI. The CDR3 runs to 16 residues. The ends lost 5 bases at V and 4 bases at J; junction bases unmatched: 9.

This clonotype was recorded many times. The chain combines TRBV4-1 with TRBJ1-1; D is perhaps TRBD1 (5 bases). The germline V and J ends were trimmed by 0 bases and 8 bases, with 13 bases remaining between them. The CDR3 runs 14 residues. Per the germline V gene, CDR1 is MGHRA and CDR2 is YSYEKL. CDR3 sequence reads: CASSQERGPMEAFF. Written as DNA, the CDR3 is TGCGCCAGCAGCCAAGAAAGGGGCCCTATGGAAGCTTTCTTT.

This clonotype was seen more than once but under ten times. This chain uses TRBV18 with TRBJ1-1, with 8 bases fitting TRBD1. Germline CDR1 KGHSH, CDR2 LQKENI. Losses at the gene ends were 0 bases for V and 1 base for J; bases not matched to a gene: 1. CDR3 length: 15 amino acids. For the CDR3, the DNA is TGTGCCAGCTCACCACCAACAGGGGGGAACACTGAAGCTTTCTTT. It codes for CASSPPTGGNTEAFF.

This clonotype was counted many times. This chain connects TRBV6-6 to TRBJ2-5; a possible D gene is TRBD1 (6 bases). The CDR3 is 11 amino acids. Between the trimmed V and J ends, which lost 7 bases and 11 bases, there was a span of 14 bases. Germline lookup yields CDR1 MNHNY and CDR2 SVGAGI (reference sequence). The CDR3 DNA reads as TGTGCCAGCATAATACAGGGAACTCAGTACTTC. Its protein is CASIIQGTQYF.

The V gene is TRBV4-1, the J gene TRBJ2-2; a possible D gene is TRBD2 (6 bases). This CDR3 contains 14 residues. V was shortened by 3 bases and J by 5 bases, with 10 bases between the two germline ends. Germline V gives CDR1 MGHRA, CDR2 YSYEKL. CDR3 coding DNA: TGCGCCAGCAGCCACCCCCTAGCGACCGGGGAGCTGTTTTTT. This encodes CASSHPLATGELFF.

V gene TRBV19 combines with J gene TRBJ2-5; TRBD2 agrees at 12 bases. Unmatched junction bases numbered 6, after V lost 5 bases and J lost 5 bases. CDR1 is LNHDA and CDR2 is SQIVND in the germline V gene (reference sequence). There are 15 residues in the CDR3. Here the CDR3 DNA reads TGTGCCAGTAGTCTCGGACTAGCGGGGATGGAGACCCAGTACTTC. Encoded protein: CASSLGLAGMETQYF.

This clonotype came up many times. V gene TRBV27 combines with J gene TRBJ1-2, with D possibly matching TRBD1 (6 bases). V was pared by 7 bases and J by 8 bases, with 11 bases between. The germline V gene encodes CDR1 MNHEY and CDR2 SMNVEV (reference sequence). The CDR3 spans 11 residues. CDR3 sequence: CASTGGEGYTF. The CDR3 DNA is TGTGCCAGCACGGGGGGCGAAGGCTACACCTTC.

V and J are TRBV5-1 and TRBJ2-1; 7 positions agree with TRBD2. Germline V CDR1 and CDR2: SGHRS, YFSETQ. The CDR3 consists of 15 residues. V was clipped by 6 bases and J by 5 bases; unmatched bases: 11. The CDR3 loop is CASKSGGLTNNEQFF. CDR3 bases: TGCGCCAGCAAGTCGGGAGGACTAACCAACAATGAGCAGTTCTTC.

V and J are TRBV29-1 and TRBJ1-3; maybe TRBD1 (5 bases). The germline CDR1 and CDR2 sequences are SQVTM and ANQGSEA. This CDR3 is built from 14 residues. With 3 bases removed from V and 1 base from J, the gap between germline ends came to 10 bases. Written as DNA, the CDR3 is TGCAGCGTTGATCCTTCAGGGTCTGGAAACACCATATATTTT. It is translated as CSVDPSGSGNTIYF.

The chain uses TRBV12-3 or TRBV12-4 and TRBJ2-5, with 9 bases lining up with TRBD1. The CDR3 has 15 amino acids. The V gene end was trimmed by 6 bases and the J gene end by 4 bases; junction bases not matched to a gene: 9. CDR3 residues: CASSRGGQGLETQYF. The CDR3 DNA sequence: TGTGCCAGCAGCCGAGGGGGACAGGGATTAGAGACCCAGTACTTC.

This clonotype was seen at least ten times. CDR3 DNA sequence: TGTGCCATCAGCTCGGACAGAGCCAACACTGAAGCTTTCTTT. Translation: CAISSDRANTEAFF. The chain employs TRBV10-3 and TRBJ1-1; possible D gene TRBD1, 6 bases. CDR1 and CDR2 (germline): ENHRY, SYGVKD. The length of the CDR3 is 14 residues. Trimming removed 6 bases at V and 2 bases at J, with 13 bases between.

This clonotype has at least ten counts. The CDR3 is CASSRVLGEAFF. The CDR3 nucleotides read TGTGCCAGCAGCCGCGTTTTGGGTGAAGCTTTCTTT. The V call is TRBV4-2, the J call TRBJ1-1; D gene uncertain. This CDR3 contains 12 residues. Trimming took 4 bases from V and 7 from J, leaving 10 bases between them. CDR1 is LGHNA, CDR2 YNFKEQ, per germline.

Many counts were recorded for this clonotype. As DNA, the CDR3 is TGCAGTGCCCCAGAGGGAGCGGGCTCGGATACGCAGTATTTT. As protein: CSAPEGAGSDTQYF. The chain couples TRBV20-1 to TRBJ2-3; tentatively, D is TRBD2 (6 bases). V was pared by 6 bases and J by 6 bases, with 19 bases between. This CDR3 is built from 14 residues. The germline CDR1 and CDR2 sequences are DFQATT and SNEGSKA (reference sequence).